These 31 T cell receptor beta chains were all obtained from the same sample, sequenced in a study of shared clonotypes between healthy human individuals. The method was immunoSEQ multiplex PCR; TCRdb's version includes in-frame clones alone and lacks a portion of them. The sample records approximately 2,000,000 clones, roughly 90% being singletons. Sequenced: naive CD4+ T cells from PBMCs. Sample subset: CD45RA+ positively selected. These TCRs come from a man in his late teens or twenties in good health. Some clones in this sample may be carry-over from other donors' samples.

The chain couples TRBV6-5 to TRBJ2-7, with D hard to call. Germline V gene lookup returns CDR1 MNHEY and CDR2 SVGAGI. The V and J ends lost 5 bases and 3 bases respectively, with 14 bases between them. CDR3 length: 14 residues. CDR3 nucleotides: TGTGCCAGCAGTCCCCTCGCCCAAAACTACGAGCAGTACTTC. Translated: CASSPLAQNYEQYF.

V gene TRBV4-1 combines with J gene TRBJ2-7; D is possibly TRBD2 (7 bases). V was pared by 1 base and J by 5 bases, with 12 bases between. The CDR3 is 14 amino acids. Per the germline V gene, CDR1 is MGHRA and CDR2 is YSYEKL. CDR3 DNA sequence: TGCGCCAGCAGCCAAGGAAGGGGGAGGGACGAGCAGTACTTC. It yields the protein CASSQGRGRDEQYF.

V usage is TRBV5-4 and J usage is TRBJ2-2, with TRBD1 matching 7 bases. The CDR3 has 15 residues. Germline V lookup: CDR1 SGHNT, CDR2 YYREEE (reference sequence). V lost 4 bases to trimming and J lost 0 bases; unmatched junction nucleotides: 3. The CDR3 sequence: CASSRGQSNTGELFF. For the CDR3, the DNA is TGTGCCAGCAGCAGGGGACAGTCGAACACCGGGGAGCTGTTTTTT.

The chain employs TRBV13 and TRBJ2-7; D call uncertain. The CDR3 consists of 11 residues. V lost 2 bases and J lost 4, with 3 bases in between. From germline, CDR1 is PRHDT and CDR2 FYEKMQ (reference sequence). CDR3 bases: TGTGCCAGCAGCTTACGGTACGAGCAGTACTTC. This encodes CASSLRYEQYF.

This rearrangement joins TRBV28 to TRBJ2-6; the D is unclear. V shed 5 bases and J shed 10 bases, with 9 bases lying between them. The germline gives CDR1 MDHEN, CDR2 SYDVKM. The CDR3 runs 12 residues. The CDR3 coding sequence is TGTGCCAGCAGTCCCCGACCGAACGTCCTGACTTTC. This encodes CASSPRPNVLTF.

This clone was found once. The chain joins TRBV11-2 to TRBJ1-1; D might be TRBD1 (6 bases). The CDR3 spans 15 residues. Germline CDR1 is SGHAT and CDR2 is FQNNGV. Trimming stripped 6 bases from V and 5 bases from J, with 19 bases between. The CDR3 region is CASRRNREGWTEAFF. The CDR3 DNA is TGTGCCAGCAGGCGTAACAGGGAGGGATGGACTGAAGCTTTCTTT. The full variable domain, with the rest looked up from reference TRBV11-2 and TRBJ1-1, is EAGVAQSPRYKIIEKRQSVAFWCNPISGHATLYWYQQILGQGPKLLIQFQNNGVVDDSQLPKDRFSAERLKGVDSTLKIQPAKLEDSAVYLCASRRNREGWTEAFFGQGTRLTVV.

V and J are TRBV28 and TRBJ2-1, with 7 positions matching TRBD2. Germline V gene data show CDR1 as MDHEN and CDR2 as SYDVKM. The CDR3 contains 14 residues. The V segment lost 6 bases and the J segment 7 bases; nucleotides outside the gene matches: 9. For the CDR3, the DNA is TGTGCCAGCAGCTTACAGCGGGATATGAATGAGCAGTTCTTC. Amino acid sequence: CASSLQRDMNEQFF.

The V and J genes are TRBV19 and TRBJ1-5; TRBD1 agrees at 7 bases. V shed 8 bases and J 0 bases; nucleotides not matched to a gene: 7. CDR1 and CDR2 from the germline V gene are LNHDA and SQIVND (reference sequence). The CDR3 covers 15 residues. This chain's CDR3 is CASRGTAYSNQPQHF. CDR3 bases: TGTGCCAGTCGAGGGACAGCCTATAGCAATCAGCCCCAGCATTTT.

V gene TRBV5-4 combines with J gene TRBJ2-1; the match to TRBD2 covers 14 bases. Germline lookup yields CDR1 SGHNT and CDR2 YYREEE (reference sequence). CDR3 size: 15 residues. The V and J ends lost 5 bases and 8 bases, in that order; junction bases with no gene match: 6. The CDR3 sequence: CASRVGGLAGDEQFF. The CDR3 region has the DNA TGTGCCAGCAGGGTAGGGGGACTAGCGGGAGATGAGCAGTTCTTC.

CDR3 nucleotides: TGTGCCAGCAGCTTAGGGACAGGGGTTAGGTTACACAATGAGCAGTTCTTC. Translated, it gives CASSLGTGVRLHNEQFF. V and J are TRBV7-6 and TRBJ2-1, with 9 bases matching TRBD1. Germline V gives CDR1 SGHVS, CDR2 FNYEAQ. The V and J ends lost 1 base and 5 bases, in that order; junction bases with no gene match: 9. The CDR3 is 17 amino acids.

A few counts support this clone. The chain employs TRBV30 and TRBJ1-3; D gene unclear. Germline values: CDR1 GTSNPN, CDR2 SVGIG (reference sequence). The CDR3 length is 13 residues. V dropped 5 bases and J dropped 0 bases, with 8 bases sitting between them. The CDR3 spells CAWHSDSGNTIYF. In DNA, the CDR3 is TGTGCCTGGCACAGTGACTCTGGAAACACCATATATTTT.

A few counts support this clone. The rearrangement uses TRBV28 and TRBJ1-5; D ambiguous. The V end was cut by 5 bases, the J end by 5 bases, with 10 bases between. The germline gives CDR1 MDHEN, CDR2 SYDVKM. The CDR3 length is 13 residues. The CDR3 here is CASSQRAYQPQHF. The CDR3 nucleotides are TGTGCCAGCAGTCAACGGGCCTATCAGCCCCAGCATTTT.

The chain uses TRBV18 and TRBJ2-3; 9 nucleotides match TRBD2. Germline-derived CDR1 and CDR2 are KGHSH and LQKENI. V was pared by 3 bases and J by 2 bases, with 12 bases of the junction left unmatched. The CDR3 sequence is 18 residues long. Here the CDR3 reads CASSPTTILAGYTDTQYF. CDR3 in DNA: TGTGCCAGCTCACCGACCACGATCCTAGCGGGGTACACAGATACGCAGTATTTT.

The genes are TRBV19 and TRBJ2-1, with 12 bases fitting TRBD2. The CDR3 length is 15 residues. The V gene end was trimmed by 5 bases and the J gene end by 15 bases; junction bases not matched to a gene: 14. Per germline, CDR1 LNHDA and CDR2 SQIVND (reference sequence). In nucleotides, the CDR3 is TGTGCCAGTAGTCCAGGGACTAGCGGGCGGGCCCTACCGTTCTTC. Amino acid sequence: CASSPGTSGRALPFF. Filled out from reference TRBV19 and TRBJ2-1, the complete variable domain reads DGGITQSPKYLFRKEGQNVTLSCEQNLNHDAMYWYRQDPGQGLRLIYYSQIVNDFQKGDIAEGYSVSREKKESFPLTVTSAQKNPTAFYLCASSPGTSGRALPFFGPGTRLTVL.

The gene calls are TRBV5-1 and TRBJ2-7, with TRBD2 matching over 7 bases. The CDR3 loop spans 15 amino acids. Looked up from germline, CDR1 is SGHRS and CDR2 is YFSETQ. V was pared by 3 bases and J by 3 bases, with 9 bases of the junction left unmatched. The CDR3 nucleotides read TGCGCCAGCAGCTCTGGAAGGCCTAGCGGCTACGAGCAGTACTTC. The encoded protein is CASSSGRPSGYEQYF.

The rearrangement uses TRBV28 and TRBJ2-2; 9 bases map to TRBD1. The germline V gene encodes CDR1 MDHEN and CDR2 SYDVKM. The CDR3 runs 16 residues. V was clipped by 1 base and J by 2 bases; unmatched bases: 2. The CDR3 sequence is CASSLYRGLNTGELFF. CDR3 nucleotides: TGTGCCAGCAGTTTATACAGGGGGCTCAACACCGGGGAGCTGTTTTTT. Together with reference TRBV28 and TRBJ2-2, the CDR3 gives the full variable domain: DVKVTQSSRYLVKRTGEKVFLECVQDMDHENMFWYRQDPGLGLRLIYFSYDVKMKEKGDIPEGYSVSREKKERFSLILESASTNQTSMYLCASSLYRGLNTGELFFGEGSRLTVL.

V and J are TRBV5-1 and TRBJ2-7; 8 bases are a match to TRBD2. The CDR3 covers 15 residues. The V gene end was trimmed by 2 bases and the J gene end by 0 bases; junction bases not matched to a gene: 4. The germline CDR1 and CDR2 sequences are SGHRS and YFSETQ. The CDR3 sequence: CASSFETSGSYEQYF. The CDR3, as DNA: TGCGCCAGCAGCTTCGAAACTAGCGGCTCCTACGAGCAGTACTTC.

V usage is TRBV5-1 and J usage is TRBJ1-2; 8 bases fit TRBD1. J gave up 4 bases and V 2 bases, and 4 bases lay outside the gene matches. This CDR3 region has 14 residues. Germline lookup yields CDR1 SGHRS and CDR2 YFSETQ. CDR3 DNA sequence: TGCGCCAGCAGCTTACAGGGGGTAGCCTATGGCTACACCTTC. It specifies CASSLQGVAYGYTF.

This clone was recorded a few times. CDR3 nucleotide sequence: TGTGCCAGCAGTTCCGGGACTAGTCCTCCCGGGGAGCTGTTTTTT. This gives the protein CASSSGTSPPGELFF. This chain joins TRBV6-6 and TRBJ2-2; TRBD2 aligns across 8 bases. The V gene's germline CDR1 is MNHNY and CDR2 SVGAGI (reference sequence). V dropped 4 bases and J dropped 6; count of bases not matched to a gene: 7. CDR3 length: 15 residues.

The V call is TRBV28, the J call TRBJ2-1; 7 bases match TRBD2. The CDR3 covers 17 residues. The V gene end was trimmed by 5 bases and the J gene end by 0 bases; junction bases not matched to a gene: 10. CDR1 is MDHEN and CDR2 is SYDVKM in the germline V gene. CDR3 protein: CASSGPRRESSYNEQFF. The CDR3 nucleotides read TGTGCCAGCAGTGGACCTAGGCGGGAGAGCTCCTACAATGAGCAGTTCTTC.

The chain recombines TRBV7-2 with TRBJ1-2; maybe TRBD1 (6 bases). Looked up from germline, CDR1 is SGHTA and CDR2 is FQGNSA. The CDR3 is made up of 17 amino acids. V dropped 5 bases and J dropped 4 bases, with 23 bases sitting between them. The CDR3 spells CASSARGHGGPPYGYTF. In DNA, the CDR3 is TGTGCCAGCAGCGCCCGCGGGCACGGGGGGCCCCCCTATGGCTACACCTTC.

The chain uses TRBV14 and TRBJ2-2, with 12 bases matching TRBD2. Germline CDR1 reads SGHDN; CDR2 reads FVKESK. The CDR3 covers 17 residues. With V trimmed by 7 bases and J by 8 bases, 14 bases remained unmatched. As DNA, the CDR3 is TGTGCCAGCAACTCACCCGGGACTAGCGGGCGGGTGGGGGAGCTGTTTTTT. Protein: CASNSPGTSGRVGELFF.

This sequence joins TRBV7-3 and TRBJ2-1; possibly TRBD1 for D (5 bases). With 1 base removed from V and 8 bases from J, the gap between germline ends came to 12 bases. This CDR3 comprises 14 residues. Germline assignment: CDR1 SGHTA and CDR2 FQGTGA. The CDR3, as DNA: TGTGCCAGCAGCTTAAAAATACAGGTGGATGAGCAGTTCTTC. Translated, it gives CASSLKIQVDEQFF.

The V and J genes are TRBV28 and TRBJ2-3, with 9 bases fitting TRBD1. This CDR3 is 16 amino acids long. Germline values: CDR1 MDHEN, CDR2 SYDVKM. V lost 3 bases, J lost 0 bases, and 4 bases stayed unmatched. CDR3 region: CASSFGQGLSTDTQYF. CDR3 sequence (DNA): TGTGCCAGCAGTTTCGGACAGGGGCTGAGCACAGATACGCAGTATTTT.

CDR3 in amino acids: CASSSTVLTGQYNEQFF. Here the CDR3 DNA reads TGTGCCAGCAGCTCTACAGTTCTGACCGGACAGTACAATGAGCAGTTCTTC. The J gene is TRBJ2-1, the V gene TRBV7-6; TRBD1 is a possible D gene (6 bases). V was trimmed by 4 bases and J by 4 bases, leaving 20 bases between them. The CDR3 totals 17 residues. Germline V gene sequence: CDR1 SGHVS, CDR2 FNYEAQ.

The chain recombines TRBV11-2 with TRBJ2-1; the match to TRBD2 covers 11 bases. Trimming at V came to 2 bases and at J to 8 bases, leaving 5 bases not matched to a gene. This CDR3 has 15 residues. Germline V gene sequence: CDR1 SGHAT, CDR2 FQNNGV. Here the CDR3 DNA reads TGTGCCAGCAGCTTAATAGCGGGAGGGCCACATGAGCAGTTCTTC. Translation: CASSLIAGGPHEQFF.

The V and J genes are TRBV7-3 and TRBJ2-5; no definite D call. Germline-derived CDR1 and CDR2 are SGHTA and FQGTGA. The CDR3 has 13 amino acids. Trimming left V 5 bases short and J 5 bases short, with 12 bases between. This CDR3 reads CASSTYEEETQYF. The CDR3 region has the DNA TGTGCCAGCAGCACATACGAGGAGGAGACCCAGTACTTC.

In the case of this clone: Other DNA sequences from this sample encode an identical CDR3 as well. V is TRBV5-4 and J is TRBJ2-5; 9 nucleotides line up with TRBD2. CDR3 length: 15 amino acids. Germline V gene sequence: CDR1 SGHNT, CDR2 YYREEE (reference sequence). The trim removed 2 bases at V and 2 bases at J, leaving 4 bases unmatched. CDR3 nucleotide sequence: TGTGCCAGCAGCTTTAGGCTAGCGGGGCAAGAGACCCAGTACTTC. Translation: CASSFRLAGQETQYF.

The chain links TRBV5-1 to TRBJ2-2; the match to TRBD2 covers 9 bases. V shed 4 bases and J 5 bases; nucleotides not matched to a gene: 18. Germline-derived CDR1 and CDR2 are SGHRS and YFSETQ. The CDR3 runs to 19 residues. This CDR3 reads CASSPYPNLAGVYTGELFF. In nucleotides, the CDR3 is TGCGCCAGCAGCCCATACCCTAATTTAGCGGGAGTGTATACCGGGGAGCTGTTTTTT.

This chain joins TRBV5-4 and TRBJ2-7; no reliable D call. The CDR3 loop spans 12 amino acids. Trimming took 1 base from V and 2 from J, leaving 4 bases between them. CDR1 and CDR2 (germline): SGHNT, YYREEE (reference sequence). As DNA, the CDR3 is TGTGCCAGCAGCTTGACAGCCTACGAGCAGTACTTC. It codes for CASSLTAYEQYF.

The chain carries TRBV4-1 and TRBJ2-5; TRBD1 agrees at 11 bases. The junction had 8 bases not matched to a gene; V was cut back by 4 bases and J by 4 bases. Germline V gives CDR1 MGHRA, CDR2 YSYEKL. CDR3 length: 16 amino acids. CDR3 coding DNA: TGCGCCAGCAGCCCAGGACAGGGGGCCCGTGCAGAGACCCAGTACTTC. This sequence encodes CASSPGQGARAETQYF.